Listed below are T cell receptor beta chains from one sample, sequenced in a study of cytomegalovirus exposure and HLA in healthy donors. Assay used: immunoSEQ multiplex PCR; TCRdb lists only in-frame clones, some missing. The sample holds about 64,000 clones. Sample: PBMCs. These receptors were collected from a woman between 18 and 29 years old in good health and CMV-seronegative. Both conserved end residues are part of each CDR3. Each record gives: clone size, V gene, D gene, J gene, CDR3 DNA, CDR3 protein. A D gene is named only where the DNA matches it firmly. Where a row states a size, it is once, few, many or the class of an expanded clone; other rows omit it.

-,TRBV5-1,TRBD1,TRBJ1-1,TGCGCCAGCAGCTTGACAAGGGGGCAAGGATCAGGCACTGAAGCTTTCTTT,CASSLTRGQGSGTEAFF
-,TRBV5-1,TRBD1,TRBJ1-2,TGCGCCAGCAGCTTACAGGGGGCAGGTGACTATGGCTACACCTTC,CASSLQGAGDYGYTF
-,TRBV5-1,-,TRBJ2-7,TGCGCCAGCAGCATGTTAGGGGACGAGCAGTACTTC,CASSMLGDEQYF
-,TRBV2,-,TRBJ1-4,TGTGCCAGCAGGCGAACAGGGCTGAGTGAAAAACTGTTTTTT,CASRRTGLSEKLFF
-,TRBV11-3,TRBD1,TRBJ2-7,TGTGCCAGCAGCTCCTGGACAGGGGAGGACGAGCAGTACTTC,CASSSWTGEDEQYF
-,TRBV19,TRBD2,TRBJ2-1,TGTGCCAGTAGTAGGGCTAGCGGGAGGTTGTCCAATGAGCAGTTCTTC,CASSRASGRLSNEQFF
-,TRBV2,-,TRBJ1-1,TGTGCCAGCAGTGGGTACAGGGTGGGTGAAGCTTTCTTT,CASSGYRVGEAFF
-,TRBV30,-,TRBJ2-7,TGTGCCTGGAGTGGGGAGGACCTGGTCTACGAGCAGTACTTC,CAWSGEDLVYEQYF
-,TRBV5-1,TRBD2,TRBJ2-5,TGCGCCAGCAGCTCCATAGCGGGGGGAATCCAAGAGACCCAGTACTTC,CASSSIAGGIQETQYF
medium-sized,TRBV27,-,TRBJ2-7,TGTGCCAGCAGTCAGATAGACAGCTACGAGCAGTACTTC,CASSQIDSYEQYF
-,TRBV6-5,TRBD2,TRBJ2-3,TGTGCCAGCAGTTATGGCGGGGGGGCTCAGCCGCAGTATTTT,CASSYGGGAQPQYF
-,TRBV25-1,-,TRBJ1-5,TGTGCCAGCAGTGAATCCTCAGGGGACCATCAGCCCCAGCATTTT,CASSESSGDHQPQHF
-,TRBV30,TRBD1,TRBJ1-2,TGTGCCTGGAGTCGGACAGGGAGGTATGGCTACACCTTC,CAWSRTGRYGYTF
-,TRBV5-1,TRBD1,TRBJ2-7,TGCGCCAGCAGCTTGCGAGGGGGCGGCGAGCAGTACTTC,CASSLRGGGEQYF
-,TRBV19,-,TRBJ2-1,TGTGCCAGTAGTATAATGAACTCCAATGAGCAGTTCTTC,CASSIMNSNEQFF
-,TRBV19,TRBD1,TRBJ1-5,TGTGCCAGTAGTATGGGGGCAGGGGGGAGCAATCAGCCCCAGCATTTT,CASSMGAGGSNQPQHF
-,TRBV18,TRBD1,TRBJ2-1,TGTGCCAGCTCAGGTCCCGGGACAGGGTCCTACAATGAGCAGTTCTTC,CASSGPGTGSYNEQFF
-,TRBV9,TRBD1,TRBJ2-2,TGTGCCAGCAGCTTCCCGGGACAGGGGGCGACCGGGGAGCTGTTTTTT,CASSFPGQGATGELFF
-,TRBV6-4,TRBD1,TRBJ1-2,TGTGCCAGCAGTGACTACTCAGGGGGATCTACCACCTTC,CASSDYSGGSTTF
-,TRBV7-9,-,TRBJ2-7,TGTGCCAGCAGCCCGCCTGGGAGCGAGCAGTACTTC,CASSPPGSEQYF
-,TRBV4-1,-,TRBJ2-5,TGCGCCAGCAGCCCTGGCACAGAGCAAGAGACCCAGTACTTC,CASSPGTEQETQYF
-,TRBV10-1,-,TRBJ1-2,TGCGCCAGCAGTGACACAGGGATGAACTATGGCTACACCTTC,CASSDTGMNYGYTF
-,TRBV6-5,TRBD1,TRBJ1-3,TGTGCCAGCAGTTACCGGACAGGGAGGGGAAACACCATATATTTT,CASSYRTGRGNTIYF
-,TRBV30,-,TRBJ1-5,TGTGCCTGGAGCCGGGGGAGCCCTTATAGCAATCAGCCCCAGCATTTT,CAWSRGSPYSNQPQHF
-,TRBV30,TRBD1,TRBJ2-7,TGTGCCTGGAGTCTGGATACAGGGGGCCCCTACGAGCAGTACTTC,CAWSLDTGGPYEQYF
-,TRBV5-4,TRBD1,TRBJ1-4,TGTGCCAGCAGCGCGGCTGGACAGGGGAGGGAAAAACTGTTTTTT,CASSAAGQGREKLFF
-,TRBV4-1,-,TRBJ2-1,TGCGCCAGCAGCCAAGATACAGACTACAATGAGCAGTTCTTC,CASSQDTDYNEQFF
-,TRBV18,-,TRBJ2-7,TGTGCCAGCTCACCACCGCTTAGCGGCCTGTTGGAGCAGTACTTC,CASSPPLSGLLEQYF
-,TRBV5-1,TRBD1,TRBJ1-2,TGCGCCAGCAGCTTGACTACAGGGGGAGCTAACTATGGCTACACCTTC,CASSLTTGGANYGYTF
-,TRBV7-9,TRBD1,TRBJ1-1,TGTGCCAGCAGCACCCACACAGGGGGCAACACTGAAGCTTTCTTT,CASSTHTGGNTEAFF
-,TRBV6-1,-,TRBJ1-3,TGTGCCAGCAGTAAAGGACAGTCCCGCTCTGGAAACACCATATATTTT,CASSKGQSRSGNTIYF
-,TRBV30,-,TRBJ1-2,TGTGCCTGGAGCCCTGAGATATTTGGACTATATGGCTACACCTTC,CAWSPEIFGLYGYTF
-,TRBV29-1,TRBD1,TRBJ1-2,TGCAGCGTTGAAGGCGGGACAGGGGAGACTTTCTATGGCTACACCTTC,CSVEGGTGETFYGYTF
-,TRBV29-1,TRBD1,TRBJ1-1,TGCAGCGTCGTTACAGGGGCCCTCCTCCGTTCTTTCTTT,CSVVTGALLRSFF
-,TRBV29-1,TRBD1,TRBJ2-1,TGCAGCGCGAGGACAGGGGAAACCTACAATGAGCAGTTCTTC,CSARTGETYNEQFF
-,TRBV19,TRBD2,TRBJ2-5,TGTGCCAGTAGTAGAGGACTAGCGGGGCCAGGAGCGGGCGAGACCCAGTACTTC,CASSRGLAGPGAGETQYF
-,TRBV18,TRBD2,TRBJ2-1,TGTGCCAGCTCACGAAAATTTGTCCCGGGGGGGGAAGACAATGAGCAGTTCTTC,CASSRKFVPGGEDNEQFF
-,TRBV13,-,TRBJ1-6,TGTGCCAGCAGCTTAGGTAGCGGAAATTCACCCCTCCACTTT,CASSLGSGNSPLHF
-,TRBV7-6,TRBD1,TRBJ2-7,TGTGCCAGCAGCTTACAACAGGGGGCGCCGTACGAGCAGTACTTC,CASSLQQGAPYEQYF
-,TRBV28,-,TRBJ1-1,TGTGCCAGCAGCCAAGCCCCGGGGGGCACTGAAGCTTTCTTT,CASSQAPGGTEAFF
-,TRBV9,TRBD1,TRBJ2-3,TGTGCCAGCAGCCGAGGCTGGGGACAGGGCACAGATACGCAGTATTTT,CASSRGWGQGTDTQYF
-,TRBV19,-,TRBJ1-2,TGTGCCAGTAGTAGTGGGCAGTTAGGCTACACCTTC,CASSSGQLGYTF
-,TRBV6-6,TRBD2,TRBJ2-1,TGTGCCAGCAGCTCTCCGACTAGCGGGGCCTACAATGAGCAGTTCTTC,CASSSPTSGAYNEQFF
-,TRBV5-6,-,TRBJ2-2,TGTGCCAGCAGCTCCCTCCCCGGGGAGCTGTTTTTT,CASSSLPGELFF
-,TRBV7-6,TRBD2,TRBJ2-2,TGTGCCAGCAGTTCCATAGCGGGGGGGCCGTCCGGGGAGCTGTTTTTT,CASSSIAGGPSGELFF
-,TRBV9,-,TRBJ2-1,TGTGCCAGCAGCGTAACCAGGACTCTCAGTAATGAGCAGTTCTTC,CASSVTRTLSNEQFF
-,TRBV29-1,-,TRBJ2-1,TGCAGCGTTGAAAGACTCCTCGGTGAGCAGTTCTTC,CSVERLLGEQFF
-,TRBV7-2,-,TRBJ1-1,TGTGCCAGCAGCCCCTGGGGCACGAGAGAAGCTTTCTTT,CASSPWGTREAFF
-,TRBV6-1,-,TRBJ1-5,TGTGCCAGCAGTTCCGAGTTGAATCAGCCCCAGCATTTT,CASSSELNQPQHF
-,TRBV5-1,-,TRBJ1-6,TGCGCCAGCAGCTTGAACAGGGTTAATTCACCCCTCCACTTT,CASSLNRVNSPLHF